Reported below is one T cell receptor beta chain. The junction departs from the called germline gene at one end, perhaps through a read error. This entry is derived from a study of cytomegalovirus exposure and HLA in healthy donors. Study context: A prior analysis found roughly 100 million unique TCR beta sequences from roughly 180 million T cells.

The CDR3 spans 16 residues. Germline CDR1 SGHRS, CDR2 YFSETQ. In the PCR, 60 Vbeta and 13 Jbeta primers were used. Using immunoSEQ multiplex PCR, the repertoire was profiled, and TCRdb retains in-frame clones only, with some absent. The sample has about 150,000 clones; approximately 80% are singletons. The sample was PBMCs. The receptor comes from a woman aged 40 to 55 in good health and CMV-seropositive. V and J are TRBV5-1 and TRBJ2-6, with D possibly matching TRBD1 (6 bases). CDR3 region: CASSSGHLTGANGLTF. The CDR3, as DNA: TGCGCCAGCAGCTCGGGACACCTGACTGGGGCCAACGGCCTGACTTTC.